Listed below are T cell receptor beta chains from one sample, sequenced in a study of cytomegalovirus exposure and HLA in healthy donors. Some clones are missing from TCRdb's copy, which holds only in-frame ones; the method was immunoSEQ multiplex PCR. Seen here are 150,000 to 200,000 clones, roughly three quarters observed once, and the top ten hold about 3%. Source material: PBMCs. Receptors were obtained from a male donor in good health and CMV-seronegative. Both conserved end residues are part of each CDR3. D genes are given only for firm matches. Expanded clones are given a class, and other clones once, few, many or no size at all.

D,size,length,V,J,CDR3,DNA
-,-,12,TRBV7-2,TRBJ2-7,CASSYVGLEQYF,TGTGCCAGCAGCTATGTTGGGCTCGAGCAGTACTTC
-,-,14,TRBV7-3,TRBJ1-1,CASSLQAGITEAFF,TGTGCCAGCAGCCTCCAGGCGGGGATAACTGAAGCTTTCTTT
-,-,15,TRBV2,TRBJ1-5,CASSAQGVSNQPQHF,TGTGCCAGCAGTGCGCAGGGTGTCAGCAATCAGCCCCAGCATTTT
-,once,14,TRBV6-1,TRBJ1-1,CASRGAARNTEAFF,TGTGCCAGCAGGGGGGCGGCCCGGAACACTGAAGCTTTCTTT
TRBD2,-,15,TRBV11-2,TRBJ2-5,CASTLGAGGGETQYF,TGTGCCAGCACCCTGGGGGCGGGAGGTGGGGAGACCCAGTACTTC
TRBD1,-,14,TRBV5-1,TRBJ1-5,CASSPGQGTQPQHF,TGCGCCAGCAGCCCCGGACAGGGGACTCAGCCCCAGCATTTT
-,-,16,TRBV27,TRBJ2-5,CASSSYPRGAGETQYF,TGTGCCAGCAGTTCATACCCCCGGGGGGCGGGGGAGACCCAGTACTTC
-,few,15,TRBV2,TRBJ1-5,CASGREQGGNQPQHF,TGTGCCAGCGGCCGTGAACAGGGTGGTAATCAGCCCCAGCATTTT
-,-,13,TRBV29-1,TRBJ1-2,CSATRGSGYGYTF,TGCAGCGCGACGAGGGGGTCTGGCTATGGCTACACCTTC
TRBD2,-,21,TRBV4-2,TRBJ2-4,CASSQGWGSGRFLTLKNIQYF,TGTGCCAGCAGCCAAGGGTGGGGTAGCGGGAGGTTTCTAACACTCAAAAACATTCAGTACTTC
TRBD2,few,16,TRBV4-3,TRBJ2-2,CASSRDLAGERGELFF,TGCGCCAGCAGCCGGGATCTAGCGGGAGAAAGAGGGGAGCTGTTTTTT